Sequencing of this T cell receptor (beta chain) was carried out in a study of shared clonotypes between healthy human individuals. Study results and limitations: Across subsets, estimated richness was generally greater for naive than for memory populations.

This clone was counted at least ten times. Its target is not known. Germline-derived CDR1 and CDR2 are ENHRY and SYGVKD. With 0 bases removed from V and 5 bases from J, the gap between germline ends came to 17 bases. This CDR3 spans 17 amino acids. This table comes from immunoSEQ multiplex PCR, and its TCRdb copy is limited to in-frame clones, with some not included. The repertoire holds about 2 million clones, with around 95% as singletons. The V gene is TRBV10-3, the J gene TRBJ1-5, with a weak D call TRBD1 (6 bases). Sequencing was performed on naive CD4+ T cells sorted from blood. Subset of the sample: CD45RA+ positively selected. This sequence was found in a man aged 18-30 years in good health. CDR3 nucleotides: TGTGCCATCAGTGAGTCGATATTTCCAGGGGCCCATCAGCCCCAGCATTTT. Translating it yields CAISESIFPGAHQPQHF.